The 18 T cell receptor beta chains in this list originate from one sample, sequenced in a study of monozygotic twins with cystic fibrosis. Method: immunoSEQ multiplex PCR; TCRdb's copy keeps in-frame clones and lacks some. The table shows 25,000 to 30,000 clones, with less than 95% occurring only once. The sequenced sample consisted of blood. The receptors originated from a girl aged 2 to 10 with cystic fibrosis.

The chain uses TRBV10-3 and TRBJ2-7, with 8 bases identical to TRBD1. V was clipped by 10 bases and J by 2 bases; unmatched bases: 7. CDR3 length: 13 amino acids. CDR1 and CDR2 (germline): ENHRY, SYGVKD. The CDR3 sequence: CATGTGPTYEQYF. CDR3 DNA: TGTGCCACGGGGACAGGCCCCACCTACGAGCAGTACTTC.

J is TRBJ2-1 and V is TRBV4-2; a weak D match, TRBD1 (7 bases). Germline CDR1 reads LGHNA; CDR2 reads YNFKEQ. V was trimmed by 3 bases and J by 15 bases, leaving 24 bases between them. The CDR3 totals 15 residues. CDR3 protein: CASSHPVEGASSPFF. Written as DNA, the CDR3 is TGTGCCAGCAGCCATCCCGTGGAGGGGGCCTCATCCCCGTTCTTC.

J is TRBJ2-5 and V is TRBV6-6; no clear D gene. Between the trimmed V and J ends, which lost 0 bases and 0 bases, there was a span of 5 bases. CDR1 MNHNY and CDR2 SVGAGI come from the germline V gene (reference sequence). This CDR3 is built from 14 residues. The CDR3 coding sequence is TGTGCCAGCAGTTACTCCCGGTACCAAGAGACCCAGTACTTC. It specifies CASSYSRYQETQYF.

The chain links TRBV9 to TRBJ1-5, with D unresolved. Germline CDR1 is SGDLS and CDR2 is YYNGEE. This CDR3 comprises 14 residues. Trimming pared 0 bases from V and 9 bases from J, leaving 13 bases between. The CDR3 is CASSVGNGIAPQHF. CDR3 nucleotide sequence: TGTGCCAGCAGCGTAGGGAACGGGATCGCGCCCCAGCATTTT.

J is TRBJ2-1 and V is TRBV5-6; 7 bases align to TRBD1. CDR1 is SGHDT, CDR2 YYEEEE, per germline. The CDR3 consists of 19 residues. Trimming cost V 1 base and J 4 bases; bases outside gene matches: 17. Written as DNA, the CDR3 is TGTGCCAGCAGCTTGAGTGGCAGGGGGAAAGGATTAACATACAATGAGCAGTTCTTC. Translation gives CASSLSGRGKGLTYNEQFF. The whole variable domain, filled in from reference TRBV5-6 and TRBJ2-1, reads DAGVTQSPTHLIKTRGQQVTLRCSPKSGHDTVSWYQQALGQGPQFIFQYYEEEERQRGNFPDRFSGHQFPNYSSELNVNALLLGDSALYLCASSLSGRGKGLTYNEQFFGPGTRLTVL.

V gene TRBV9 combines with J gene TRBJ1-1, with D unresolved. Trimming removed 0 bases at V and 0 bases at J, with 6 bases between. The CDR3 covers 14 residues. From germline, CDR1 is SGDLS and CDR2 YYNGEE. The CDR3 sequence: CASSVVPMNTEAFF. In nucleotides, the CDR3 is TGTGCCAGCAGCGTAGTTCCGATGAACACTGAAGCTTTCTTT. Full variable domain (missing parts from reference TRBV9 and TRBJ1-1): DSGVTQTPKHLITATGQRVTLRCSPRSGDLSVYWYQQSLDQGLQFLIQYYNGEERAKGNILERFSAQQFPDLHSELNLSSLELGDSALYFCASSVVPMNTEAFFGQGTRLTVV.

The chain has TRBV30 and TRBJ1-6, with D maybe TRBD1 (6 bases). This CDR3 is 15 amino acids long. Germline V CDR1 and CDR2: GTSNPN, SVGIG (reference sequence). V shed 0 bases and J shed 6 bases, with 12 bases lying between them. The CDR3, as DNA: TGTGCCTGGAGTGTCTCGACAGGTCCTAATTCACCCCTCCACTTT. Translation: CAWSVSTGPNSPLHF.

Only one count was recorded for this clone. The chain combines TRBV4-3 with TRBJ2-1, with 8 bases aligning to TRBD1. The CDR3 is made up of 14 amino acids. Germline V CDR1 and CDR2: LGHNA, YSLEER. Trimming at V came to 3 bases and at J to 10 bases, leaving 8 bases not matched to a gene. The CDR3 sequence: CASSQDGQGREQFF. The DNA for the CDR3 is TGCGCCAGCAGCCAGGATGGACAGGGACGGGAGCAGTTCTTC.

CDR3 sequence (DNA): TGTGCCAGCAGCTTGTCCCCCAGGGGGCTCAACACTGAAGCTTTCTTT. Translated: CASSLSPRGLNTEAFF. The chain employs TRBV5-6 and TRBJ1-1; 8 bases fit TRBD1. Unmatched junction bases numbered 7, after V lost 1 base and J lost 2 bases. Germline lookup yields CDR1 SGHDT and CDR2 YYEEEE. The CDR3 spans 16 residues.

The rearrangement links TRBV18 to TRBJ1-3; no clear D. There are 16 residues in the CDR3. Trimming removed 2 bases at V and 0 bases at J, with 11 bases between. The germline CDR1 and CDR2 sequences are KGHSH and LQKENI. CDR3 in DNA: TGTGCCAGCTCACCAGGTGAGGGCGGCTCTGGAAACACCATATATTTT. Translated: CASSPGEGGSGNTIYF. The full variable domain, rest sourced from reference TRBV18 and TRBJ1-3, is NAGVMQNPRHLVRRRGQEARLRCSPMKGHSHVYWYRQLPEEGLKFMVYLQKENIIDESGMPKERFSAEFPKEGPSILRIQQVVRGDSAAYFCASSPGEGGSGNTIYFGEGSWLTVV.

The V gene is TRBV2, the J gene TRBJ1-1, with no clear D. Trimming took off 4 bases at V and 4 bases at J, with 10 bases between the two ends. CDR1 is SNHLY and CDR2 is FYNNEI in the germline V gene. The CDR3 consists of 13 residues. In DNA, the CDR3 is TGTGCCAGCAGTGTAGGGAAAGGCACTGAAGCTTTCTTT. Translating it yields CASSVGKGTEAFF.

This sequence joins TRBV6-5 and TRBJ1-6, with D perhaps TRBD1 (5 bases). CDR3 length: 15 residues. CDR1 and CDR2 from the germline V gene are MNHEY and SVGAGI. Trimming cost V 5 bases and J 9 bases, with 17 bases left between them. CDR3: CASSTRAGYTSPLHF. The CDR3, as DNA: TGTGCCAGCAGTACCCGGGCAGGGTACACTTCACCCCTCCACTTT.

This chain connects TRBV5-1 to TRBJ2-1; a possible D gene is TRBD1 (6 bases). Between the trimmed V and J ends, which lost 4 bases and 6 bases, there was a span of 17 bases. Per the germline V gene, CDR1 is SGHRS and CDR2 is YFSETQ. The length of the CDR3 is 15 residues. The CDR3 DNA reads as TGCGCCAGCAGCCCCCCAACCGGGACAAGCAATGAGCAGTTCTTC. Its translation: CASSPPTGTSNEQFF. Filled out from reference TRBV5-1 and TRBJ2-1, the complete variable domain reads KAGVTQTPRYLIKTRGQQVTLSCSPISGHRSVSWYQQTPGQGLQFLFEYFSETQRNKGNFPGRFSGRQFSNSRSEMNVSTLELGDSALYLCASSPPTGTSNEQFFGPGTRLTVL.

The rearrangement uses TRBV5-1 and TRBJ2-5; 9 nucleotides agree with TRBD1. V lost 4 bases to trimming and J lost 5 bases; unmatched junction nucleotides: 6. Germline CDR1 reads SGHRS; CDR2 reads YFSETQ. This CDR3 spans 14 amino acids. CDR3: CASSRQGTGETQYF. In DNA form, the CDR3 reads TGCGCCAGCAGCCGTCAGGGGACAGGGGAGACCCAGTACTTC.

This chain connects TRBV5-1 to TRBJ1-1; no clear D. Germline CDR1 reads SGHRS; CDR2 reads YFSETQ. The CDR3 covers 16 residues. Trimming pared 0 bases from V and 2 bases from J, leaving 14 bases between. The CDR3: CASSLVGAGANTEAFF. The CDR3 DNA sequence: TGCGCCAGCAGCTTGGTGGGTGCAGGAGCTAACACTGAAGCTTTCTTT.

The chain joins TRBV4-3 to TRBJ2-2, with 12 positions matching TRBD2. The V and J ends lost 1 base and 6 bases, in that order; junction bases with no gene match: 3. Germline-derived CDR1 and CDR2 are LGHNA and YSLEER. The CDR3 is 16 amino acids. CDR3 sequence (DNA): TGCGCCAGCAGCCAAGCCCCTAGCGGGGGGGCCGGGGAGCTGTTTTTT. It specifies CASSQAPSGGAGELFF.

The rearrangement joins TRBV2 to TRBJ2-1; TRBD1 is a possible D gene (6 bases). This CDR3 is built from 15 residues. Germline V gene lookup returns CDR1 SNHLY and CDR2 FYNNEI. Trimming removed 1 base at V and 4 bases at J, with 11 bases between. CDR3 coding DNA: TGTGCCAGCAGTGAAGGACGGGACACTTACAATGAGCAGTTCTTC. Its translation is CASSEGRDTYNEQFF.

The CDR3 DNA reads as TGTGCCAGCAGCTTAGAAGGGGCGGCTATCAGTAACTATGGCTACACCTTC. Protein: CASSLEGAAISNYGYTF. V is TRBV7-6 and J is TRBJ1-2; tentative D call: TRBD1 (5 bases). The CDR3 has 17 residues. Deletions cut 1 base from V and 1 base from J, with 16 bases between. Germline CDR1 SGHVS, CDR2 FNYEAQ.